Listed below are T cell receptor beta chains from one sample, sequenced in a study of blood T cell repertoires in COVID-19. The method was immunoSEQ multiplex PCR; TCRdb's version includes in-frame clones alone and lacks a portion of them. Of over 80,000 clones listed, about 89% are singletons. Sequenced sample: peripheral blood. The receptor source for this set is a human donor with active COVID-19. The donor label of this sample is uncertain. Both conserved end residues are part of each CDR3. Each record gives: V gene, clone size, J gene, D gene, CDR3 length, CDR3 DNA, CDR3 protein. The D gene is left open where the match is weak. The size field is filled for only some rows; it gives once, few, many or a size class.

>TRBV9|NA|TRBJ2-2|NA|14
TGTGCCAGCAGCGTAGGGACTCCCCCCGGGGAGCTGTTTTTT
CASSVGTPPGELFF
>TRBV12-5|NA|TRBJ1-4|NA|15
TGTGCTAGTGCCCCGAGGGGGGGAACTAATGAAAAACTGTTTTTT
CASAPRGGTNEKLFF
>TRBV6-4|NA|TRBJ2-3|TRBD1|15
TGTGCCAGCAGTGAGGACAGGGGGGCCACAGATACGCAGTATTTT
CASSEDRGATDTQYF
>TRBV5-6|NA|TRBJ1-2|TRBD1|15
TGTGCCAGCAGCCCCCTGGACAGGGAAACTTATGGCTACACCTTC
CASSPLDRETYGYTF
>TRBV18|NA|TRBJ2-7|TRBD2|16
TGTGCCAGCTCCTCCCCGGAAGGGACTAGATACAACGAGCAGTACTTC
CASSSPEGTRYNEQYF
>TRBV5-6|NA|TRBJ2-5|TRBD2|14
TGTGCCAGCAGCTTGGGCGGGGGAGACGGGGCCCAGTACTTC
CASSLGGGDGAQYF
>TRBV5-1|NA|TRBJ2-5|NA|14
TGCGCCAGCAGCTCCTACCCAGGGGAAGAGACCCAGTACTTC
CASSSYPGEETQYF
>TRBV10-1|NA|TRBJ2-1|NA|13
TGCGCCAGCAGTGGTACAGGGAAGAATGAGCAGTTCTTC
CASSGTGKNEQFF
>TRBV7-2|NA|TRBJ2-5|TRBD1|18
TGTGCCAGCAGCTTAGGAGGATGGACAGGGGGATGGGAAGAGACCCAGTACTTC
CASSLGGWTGGWEETQYF
>TRBV7-2|NA|TRBJ1-2|NA|16
TGTGCCAGCAGCTTAAGAGTTCAAATTGAGATCAATGGCTACACCTTC
CASSLRVQIEINGYTF
>TRBV28|few|TRBJ1-5|NA|12
TGTGCCAGCAGTCCCCCGAATCAGCCCCAGCATTTT
CASSPPNQPQHF
>TRBV7-9|NA|TRBJ1-4|NA|16
TGTGCCAGCAGCTTAGGATCCGGGGTGGTCGATGAAAAACTGTTTTTT
CASSLGSGVVDEKLFF
>TRBV7-2|NA|TRBJ1-5|TRBD1|14
TGTGCCAGCAGCCCCGGACAGGGCTCACAGCCCCAGCATTTT
CASSPGQGSQPQHF
>TRBV4-3|NA|TRBJ2-3|TRBD2|19
TGCGCCAGCAGCCACACCCTGGGGGCTAGCGGGGACGGGGTAGATACGCAGTATTTT
CASSHTLGASGDGVDTQYF
>TRBV29-1|NA|TRBJ2-3|TRBD2|16
TGCAGCGTCCGATTCGCGGGGGGGCCGAGAGAAGATACGCAGTATTTT
CSVRFAGGPREDTQYF
>TRBV6-2/TRBV6-3|NA|TRBJ1-4|NA|15
TGTGCCAGCAGCCCGAGGGGGGGATTGAATGAAAAACTGTTTTTT
CASSPRGGLNEKLFF
>TRBV5-1|NA|TRBJ2-2|NA|13
TGCGCCGGAAAACTAGGGAGCACCGGGGAGCTGTTTTTT
CAGKLGSTGELFF
>TRBV14|NA|TRBJ2-2|NA|15
TGTGCCAGCAGCCAAGGGACATTAAACACCGGGGAGCTGTTTTTT
CASSQGTLNTGELFF
>TRBV27|NA|TRBJ2-3|NA|13
TGTGCCAGCAGCGACTCAGTAGGTAAAACGCAGTATTTT
CASSDSVGKTQYF
>TRBV19|once|TRBJ1-2|NA|14
TGTGCCAGTAGAAAACAGCCTTCAAACTATGGCTACACCTTC
CASRKQPSNYGYTF
>TRBV19|NA|TRBJ2-5|TRBD1|15
TGTGCCAGTAGGGCCAGGACAGGGGCCCAAGAGACCCAGTACTTC
CASRARTGAQETQYF
>TRBV5-1|NA|TRBJ2-1|TRBD2|16
TGCGCCAGCAGCTTGGTCCTAGCGGGGGGATACAATGAGCAGTTCTTC
CASSLVLAGGYNEQFF
>TRBV3-1/TRBV3-2|NA|TRBJ1-3|NA|18
TGTGCCAGCAGCCAAGTTATCGGCGGGGGAACTTCTGGAAACACCATATATTTT
CASSQVIGGGTSGNTIYF
>TRBV4-3|NA|TRBJ2-3|TRBD1|18
TGCGCCAGCAGCCAAGGGACCGGGACAGGGACTTCCACAGATACGCAGTATTTT
CASSQGTGTGTSTDTQYF
>TRBV7-6|NA|TRBJ1-6|TRBD1|17
TGTGCCAGCAGCTCCCTCTACAGGGGCTACTCCGGTTCACCCCTCCACTTT
CASSSLYRGYSGSPLHF
>TRBV7-9|NA|TRBJ1-4|NA|15
TGTGCCAGCAGCTTCTGGACGGATGCGGGTGAAAAACTGTTTTTT
CASSFWTDAGEKLFF
>TRBV15|NA|TRBJ2-3|TRBD2|17
TGTGCCACCAGCAGACTAGCGGGGGGCGGGACGGCAGATACGCAGTATTTT
CATSRLAGGGTADTQYF
>TRBV29-1|NA|TRBJ1-1|NA|15
TGCAGCGTTGAAGAGGGTTTCGGGGTAAACACTGAAGCTTTCTTT
CSVEEGFGVNTEAFF
>TRBV6-5|NA|TRBJ1-6|TRBD1|14
TGTGCCAGCAGTCCGGACAGGGCCGGATCACCCCTCCACTTT
CASSPDRAGSPLHF
>TRBV5-6|NA|TRBJ1-5|TRBD1|14
TGTGCCAGCAGCTCGTTGACAGGGGACGTGCCCCAGCATTTT
CASSSLTGDVPQHF
>TRBV6-2/TRBV6-3|NA|TRBJ2-5|TRBD2|15
TGTGCCAGCAGTTACAGGCGGGGGGGCCAAGAGACCCAGTACTTC
CASSYRRGGQETQYF
>TRBV9|NA|TRBJ2-2|NA|14
TGTGCCAGCAGCCCAGAGGCAAACACCGGGGAGCTGTTTTTT
CASSPEANTGELFF
>TRBV9|few|TRBJ1-1|NA|14
TGTGCCAGCAGCGTAGGGCAGGTGAACACTGAAGCTTTCTTT
CASSVGQVNTEAFF
>TRBV3-1/TRBV3-2|few|TRBJ2-2|NA|15
TGTGCCAGCAGCCTCCTCGGACAGCTCACCGGGGAGCTGTTTTTT
CASSLLGQLTGELFF
>TRBV7-2|once|TRBJ2-7|NA|15
TGTGCCAGCAGCGCCTTGGGGGCGAATATAGGCGAGCAGTACTTC
CASSALGANIGEQYF
>TRBV9|NA|TRBJ2-3|NA|16
TGTGCCAGCAGCGGAAGCCGGGACTGGCGCACAGATACGCAGTATTTT
CASSGSRDWRTDTQYF
>TRBV5-6|NA|TRBJ2-7|TRBD2|17
TGTGCCAGCAGCTTGTGGACTAGCGGGGGATTCTCCTACGAGCAGTACTTC
CASSLWTSGGFSYEQYF
>TRBV5-1|NA|TRBJ2-6|NA|15
TGCGCCAGCAGCTCGTTCCCCTCTGGGGCCAACGTCCTGACTTTC
CASSSFPSGANVLTF
>TRBV9|NA|TRBJ1-4|NA|14
TGTGCCAGCAGCGCTGGGGGGACTAATGAAAAACTGTTTTTT
CASSAGGTNEKLFF
>TRBV5-6|few|TRBJ1-2|TRBD1|16
TGTGCCAGCAGCACCTTCCGGACAGGGACCAACTATGGCTACACCTTC
CASSTFRTGTNYGYTF
>TRBV5-4|NA|TRBJ2-5|TRBD1|14
TGTGCCAGCAGTCTGGACAGGTCAGAGGAGACCCAGTACTTC
CASSLDRSEETQYF
>TRBV12-3/TRBV12-4|NA|TRBJ2-2|TRBD2|13
TGTGCCAGTTTAGCGGGGGTCACCGGGGAGCTGTTTTTT
CASLAGVTGELFF
>TRBV4-1|few|TRBJ2-2|NA|15
TGCGCCAGCAGCCAGCGCCTAGGAGACACCGGGGAGCTGTTTTTT
CASSQRLGDTGELFF